A single sample gave rise to the 12 T cell receptor beta chains below, sequenced in a study of control samples from healthy donors and cancer patients. Measured with immunoSEQ multiplex PCR; TCRdb has only the in-frame clones, and not every one. In the table there are about 410,000 clones, about 93% of which are singletons. The sequencing input was PBMCs. The receptors shown here come from a man aged 35 to 55 with head and neck cancer.

This clone showed up just once. Other DNA sequences in the sample encode the same CDR3. The chain employs TRBV5-1 and TRBJ2-5; the D gene is possibly TRBD2 (6 bases). V dropped 0 bases and J dropped 2 bases, with 8 bases sitting between them. The CDR3 consists of 14 residues. Germline V CDR1 and CDR2: SGHRS, YFSETQ. This CDR3 is CASSLVRGQETQYF. In DNA form, the CDR3 reads TGCGCCAGCAGCTTGGTGCGGGGACAAGAGACCCAGTACTTC.

The rearrangement uses TRBV4-2 and TRBJ1-2; TRBD1 matches at 8 bases. The germline V gene has CDR1 LGHNA and CDR2 YNFKEQ. After removal of 0 bases from V and 8 bases from J, the junction contained 5 bases not matched to a gene. The CDR3 is 14 residues long. The CDR3 region is CASSQDRTGGGYTF. The CDR3 DNA sequence: TGTGCCAGCAGCCAAGATCGAACAGGGGGAGGCTACACCTTC.

This chain joins TRBV7-9 and TRBJ2-7, with 9 bases identical to TRBD1. Germline-derived CDR1 and CDR2 are SEHNR and FQNEAQ (reference sequence). V was clipped by 4 bases and J by 5 bases; unmatched bases: 6. The CDR3 sequence is 14 residues long. CDR3 bases: TGTGCCAGCAGCTCGACAGGGGGGATACACGAGCAGTACTTC. Protein product: CASSSTGGIHEQYF.

The chain recombines TRBV7-9 with TRBJ2-7; TRBD2 matches 12 bases. The CDR3 contains 16 residues. The V segment lost 1 base and the J segment 2 bases; nucleotides outside the gene matches: 3. Germline CDR1 SEHNR, CDR2 FQNEAQ (reference sequence). DNA of the CDR3: TGTGCCAGCAGCTTAGTCCTAGCGGGAGGGCCCTACGAGCAGTACTTC. Its translation is CASSLVLAGGPYEQYF.

V gene TRBV27 combines with J gene TRBJ2-4; 7 nucleotides agree with TRBD2. Germline V gives CDR1 MNHEY, CDR2 SMNVEV (reference sequence). J lost 4 bases, V lost 3 bases, and 6 bases had no gene match. CDR3 length equals 15 residues. CDR3 nucleotides: TGTGCCAGCAGTTTCGTGTCTAGCGGTAAAAACATTCAGTACTTC. It yields the protein CASSFVSSGKNIQYF.

The J gene is TRBJ2-7, the V gene TRBV4-2; 15 bases agree with TRBD2. The CDR3 is made up of 17 amino acids. The trim removed 4 bases at V and 3 bases at J, leaving 7 bases unmatched. Per the germline V gene, CDR1 is LGHNA and CDR2 is YNFKEQ. In nucleotides, the CDR3 is TGTGCCAGCAGCCGCCCCGGGACTAGCGGGGGGTACTACGAGCAGTACTTC. It encodes CASSRPGTSGGYYEQYF.

The J gene is TRBJ1-6, the V gene TRBV28; D call uncertain. Germline loops: CDR1 MDHEN, CDR2 SYDVKM. The V end lost 5 bases, the J end lost 5 bases, and 13 bases lay between the germline ends. This CDR3 has 15 amino acids. CDR3 sequence reads: CASSDPGRNNSPLHF. CDR3 in DNA: TGTGCCAGCAGTGACCCCGGACGGAATAATTCACCCCTCCACTTT.

The rearrangement uses TRBV2 and TRBJ1-2; 9 bases line up with TRBD1. V lost 10 bases to trimming and J lost 9 bases; unmatched junction nucleotides: 12. CDR3 size: 13 residues. Germline lookup yields CDR1 SNHLY and CDR2 FYNNEI. CDR3 amino acids: CATSGTGPWSYTF. DNA of the CDR3: TGTGCCACGTCCGGGACAGGGCCCTGGAGCTACACCTTC.

The gene calls are TRBV10-1 and TRBJ2-3, with a weak D call TRBD1 (6 bases). The CDR3 loop spans 15 amino acids. Germline CDR1 is WNHNN and CDR2 is SYGVQD (reference sequence). V was pared by 4 bases and J by 2 bases, with 13 bases between. CDR3 bases: TGCGCCAGCAGTGCAGGTGGACAGAACACAGATACGCAGTATTTT. Protein: CASSAGGQNTDTQYF.

J is TRBJ1-2 and V is TRBV28; D unresolved. The CDR3 is 13 amino acids. The germline V and J ends were trimmed by 2 bases and 4 bases, with 8 bases remaining between them. From germline, CDR1 is MDHEN and CDR2 SYDVKM. Here the CDR3 reads CASSLTPIYGYTF. The CDR3 DNA reads TGTGCCAGCAGTTTAACCCCTATCTATGGCTACACCTTC.

CDR3 region: CASSLTGGSEAFF. CDR3 in DNA: TGTGCCAGCAGCTTAACAGGGGGCAGTGAAGCTTTCTTT. The chain carries TRBV7-3 and TRBJ1-1, with 7 positions matching TRBD1. Germline lookup yields CDR1 SGHTA and CDR2 FQGTGA. Trimming at V came to 0 bases and at J to 7 bases, leaving 2 bases not matched to a gene. The CDR3 totals 13 residues.

The chain recombines TRBV6-2 or TRBV6-3 with TRBJ2-5; D uncertain. In germline, CDR1 is MNHEY, CDR2 SVGEGT. The CDR3 contains 14 residues. V lost 2 bases and J lost 2, with 9 bases in between. CDR3 in amino acids: CASSYIGVQETQYF. In DNA form, the CDR3 reads TGTGCCAGCAGTTACATTGGGGTGCAAGAGACCCAGTACTTC.